The next 27 T cell receptor beta chains were all read from a single sample in a study of shared clonotypes between healthy human individuals. The data were produced by immunoSEQ multiplex PCR, yet TCRdb's version contains in-frame clones alone and is incomplete. The repertoire holds a few million clones, with just under 95% as singletons. Material for sequencing was naive CD4+ T cells from PBMCs. Subset reported: CD45RA+ positively selected. All receptors derive from a man younger than 30 in good health. Some clones in this sample may be carry-over from other donors' samples.

This chain joins TRBV5-1 and TRBJ2-7, with D uncertain. Germline CDR1 and CDR2: SGHRS and YFSETQ. Trimming cost V 0 bases and J 7 bases, with 14 bases left between them. There are 14 residues in the CDR3. The CDR3 bases are TGCGCCAGCAGCTTGGGCAACTTCTTGGGGGAGCAGTACTTC. Protein product: CASSLGNFLGEQYF.

The rearrangement joins TRBV1 to TRBJ1-5. TRBV1 is termed a pseudogene. CDR3 length: 15 residues. The CDR3, as DNA: TGCACCAGCAGCCAAGAGGGACCTCTAAATCAGCCCCAGCATTTT. It is translated as CTSSQEGPLNQPQHF.

The rearrangement links TRBV28 to TRBJ2-3; D unclear. Looked up from germline, CDR1 is MDHEN and CDR2 is SYDVKM. CDR3 length equals 17 residues. V gave up 5 bases and J gave up 2 bases, with 20 bases separating them. As DNA, the CDR3 is TGTGCCAGCAGTCCTAGTAGGTGGGTGGCGACCACAGATACGCAGTATTTT. It yields the protein CASSPSRWVATTDTQYF.

V gene TRBV25-1 combines with J gene TRBJ2-1, with TRBD2 matching over 9 bases. Germline CDR1 reads MGHDK; CDR2 reads SYGVNS. This CDR3 is built from 16 residues. Losses at the gene ends were 4 bases for V and 8 bases for J; bases not matched to a gene: 12. The CDR3 bases are TGTGCCAGCAGTGCAGTTAGCGGGAGCAGGGCCCATGAGCAGTTCTTC. It yields the protein CASSAVSGSRAHEQFF.

As concerns this clone: Other DNA sequences in this specimen translate into the identical CDR3. V and J are TRBV30 and TRBJ2-4, with 10 bases that match TRBD2. Trimming removed 1 base from V and 6 bases from J; junction bases left unmatched: 15. CDR1 and CDR2 (germline): GTSNPN, SVGIG (reference sequence). The CDR3 runs to 18 residues. CDR3 sequence: CAWSGGISGRVVGNIQYF. For the CDR3, the DNA is TGTGCCTGGAGTGGGGGTATAAGCGGGAGGGTCGTTGGAAACATTCAGTACTTC.

With respect to this clone: At one boundary the junction diverges from the germline segment, which might be a read error. The chain carries TRBV5-1 and TRBJ1-6, with 10 nucleotides matching TRBD1. Germline V gives CDR1 SGHRS, CDR2 YFSETQ. The CDR3 is made up of 15 amino acids. The chain's CDR3 is CATSTGQGPNSPLHF. The CDR3, as DNA: TGCGCCACCAGCACGGGACAGGGGCCTAATTCACCCCTCCACTTT.

This chain links TRBV5-1 with TRBJ1-2, with D unresolved. This CDR3 region has 14 residues. The V end was cut by 0 bases, the J end by 6 bases, with 12 bases between. Germline-derived CDR1 and CDR2 are SGHRS and YFSETQ. As DNA, the CDR3 is TGCGCCAGCAGCTTGGCCGGCGTAACCCATGGCTACACCTTC. This sequence encodes CASSLAGVTHGYTF.

The rearrangement links TRBV25-1 to TRBJ2-1; 8 bases map to TRBD2. Germline CDR1 MGHDK, CDR2 SYGVNS. The CDR3 runs 16 residues. Losses at the gene ends were 6 bases for V and 0 bases for J; bases not matched to a gene: 7. CDR3 in amino acids: CASRDAGGLSYNEQFF. As DNA, the CDR3 is TGTGCCAGCAGGGACGCGGGAGGACTCTCCTACAATGAGCAGTTCTTC. The complete variable domain, with remaining parts taken from reference TRBV25-1 and TRBJ2-1, reads EADIYQTPRYLVIGTGKKITLECSQTMGHDKMYWYQQDPGMELHLIHYSYGVNSTEKGDLSSESTVSRIRTEHFPLTLESARPSHTSQYLCASRDAGGLSYNEQFFGPGTRLTVL.

The V gene is TRBV10-3, the J gene TRBJ2-5, with unresolved D. The length of the CDR3 is 14 residues. Trimming cost V 0 bases and J 2 bases, with 7 bases left between them. CDR1 is ENHRY, CDR2 SYGVKD, per germline. The CDR3 coding sequence is TGTGCCATCAGTGAGTCAGCTCAGCAAGAGACCCAGTACTTC. It codes for CAISESAQQETQYF.

The chain carries TRBV11-2 and TRBJ1-4; the match to TRBD1 covers 7 bases. J gave up 4 bases and V 5 bases, and 7 bases lay outside the gene matches. CDR3 length equals 15 residues. The germline gives CDR1 SGHAT, CDR2 FQNNGV. The CDR3, as DNA: TGTGCCAGCAGCCGTGGACAGGCGAATAATGAAAAACTGTTTTTT. Its translation is CASSRGQANNEKLFF. The complete variable domain, with remaining parts taken from reference TRBV11-2 and TRBJ1-4, reads EAGVAQSPRYKIIEKRQSVAFWCNPISGHATLYWYQQILGQGPKLLIQFQNNGVVDDSQLPKDRFSAERLKGVDSTLKIQPAKLEDSAVYLCASSRGQANNEKLFFGSGTQLSVL.

This clone was detected only a few times. This CDR3 is CASSPPNREAFF. The CDR3 bases are TGTGCCAGCAGCCCCCCCAACCGTGAAGCTTTCTTT. The J gene is TRBJ1-1, the V gene TRBV9; no definite D call. Germline values: CDR1 SGDLS, CDR2 YYNGEE. The CDR3 has 12 residues. The V gene lost 4 bases and the J gene lost 7 bases, with 11 bases spanning the gap.

The CDR3 region has the DNA TGTGCCATCAGTGACGGACAGGGTCATCAGCCCCAGCATTTT. Its protein product is CAISDGQGHQPQHF. The chain combines TRBV10-3 with TRBJ1-5, with 8 bases matching TRBD1. The junction had 3 bases not matched to a gene; V was cut back by 3 bases and J by 5 bases. CDR3 length: 14 amino acids. Looked up from germline, CDR1 is ENHRY and CDR2 is SYGVKD.

V gene TRBV30 combines with J gene TRBJ1-2; tentative D call: TRBD1 (5 bases). Trimming pared 8 bases from V and 2 bases from J, leaving 12 bases between. The CDR3 runs to 12 residues. Germline CDR1 GTSNPN, CDR2 SVGIG (reference sequence). CDR3 nucleotide sequence: TGTGCCGGCCCGGGGCTGAACTATGGCTACACCTTC. Translated: CAGPGLNYGYTF.

This clone was recorded only once. The V and J genes are TRBV28 and TRBJ2-1; maybe TRBD2 (6 bases). Trimming took off 5 bases at V and 5 bases at J, with 19 bases between the two ends. Germline CDR1 MDHEN, CDR2 SYDVKM. CDR3 length: 16 amino acids. CDR3 in amino acids: CASSLTSGVRNNEQFF. CDR3 coding DNA: TGTGCCAGCAGTCTTACCTCGGGGGTACGAAACAATGAGCAGTTCTTC.

This clone is a singleton in its sample. The V gene is TRBV29-1, the J gene TRBJ2-5; D ambiguous. The CDR3 runs 13 residues. Germline lookup yields CDR1 SQVTM and CDR2 ANQGSEA. Deletions cut 3 bases from V and 4 bases from J, with 12 bases between. The CDR3 nucleotides read TGCAGCGTTGATAGAGGAGTGAGAGAGACCCAGTACTTC. This translates into CSVDRGVRETQYF.

The DNA for the CDR3 is TGCGCCAGCAGTACCTCCGCCGGGACAGGGCTGAACACCGGGGAGCTGTTTTTT. Encoded protein: CASSTSAGTGLNTGELFF. This chain connects TRBV10-1 to TRBJ2-2; TRBD1 agrees at 9 bases. This CDR3 is 18 amino acids long. The germline V gene encodes CDR1 WNHNN and CDR2 SYGVQD (reference sequence). V gave up 5 bases and J gave up 1 base; unmatched junction bases: 11.

The chain carries TRBV6-4 and TRBJ2-3; possibly TRBD2 for D (6 bases). The V end was cut by 2 bases, the J end by 1 base, with 10 bases between. This CDR3 has 15 amino acids. The germline gives CDR1 MRHNA, CDR2 SNTAGT. The chain's CDR3 is CASSDRPGGTDTQYF. The CDR3 coding sequence is TGTGCCAGCAGTGACCGGCCGGGAGGCACAGATACGCAGTATTTT.

The chain links TRBV6-5 to TRBJ1-2; D not resolved. Germline assignment: CDR1 MNHEY and CDR2 SVGAGI. Trimming cost V 0 bases and J 3 bases, with 14 bases left between them. CDR3 length equals 16 residues. CDR3 region: CASSYSIRGSYYGYTF. The CDR3 DNA reads TGTGCCAGCAGTTACTCGATCCGGGGAAGTTACTATGGCTACACCTTC.

A word on this clone: The identical CDR3 is also encoded by other nucleotide sequences in the sample. This chain links TRBV30 with TRBJ2-1, with a possible D match to TRBD2 (5 bases). Germline CDR1 GTSNPN, CDR2 SVGIG (reference sequence). V was pared by 3 bases and J by 4 bases, with 10 bases between. The CDR3 totals 13 residues. The CDR3 nucleotides read TGTGCCTGGAGCCTTTCGGGGTACAATGAGCAGTTCTTC. The encoded protein is CAWSLSGYNEQFF.

V usage is TRBV5-4 and J usage is TRBJ2-3, with 7 bases identical to TRBD2. V gave up 4 bases and J gave up 5 bases; unmatched junction bases: 7. Looked up from germline, CDR1 is SGHNT and CDR2 is YYREEE (reference sequence). The CDR3 is 14 residues long. The CDR3 bases are TGTGCCAGCAGCCTCTCCGGGGGGATAGATACGCAGTATTTT. Its protein is CASSLSGGIDTQYF. Variable domain in full (rest from reference TRBV5-4 and TRBJ2-3): ETGVTQSPTHLIKTRGQQVTLRCSSQSGHNTVSWYQQALGQGPQFIFQYYREEENGRGNFPPRFSGLQFPNYSSELNVNALELDDSALYLCASSLSGGIDTQYFGPGTRLTVL.

The chain carries TRBV6-7 and TRBJ2-7; 8 bases fit TRBD1. TRBV6-7 is an open reading frame whose function is uncertain. This CDR3 is 17 amino acids long. J gave up 3 bases and V 2 bases, and 12 bases lay outside the gene matches. CDR3 nucleotide sequence: TGTGCCAGCAGTTACCGGCTCAGGGGGCAGCTCTTCTACGAGCAGTACTTC. Residues: CASSYRLRGQLFYEQYF.

The chain has TRBV2 and TRBJ2-2, with 7 bases matching TRBD1. Losses at the gene ends were 6 bases for V and 0 bases for J; bases not matched to a gene: 4. The CDR3 has 15 residues. Germline CDR1 SNHLY, CDR2 FYNNEI. The CDR3 protein is CASSLDRANTGELFF. The CDR3 bases are TGTGCCAGCAGCCTCGACAGGGCGAACACCGGGGAGCTGTTTTTT.

This clone was picked up one time. This chain uses TRBV6-1 with TRBJ1-4, with D possibly being TRBD1 (5 bases). With 0 bases removed from V and 0 bases from J, the gap between germline ends came to 11 bases. This CDR3 comprises 17 residues. The germline CDR1 and CDR2 sequences are MNHNS and SASEGT. The CDR3 DNA reads TGTGCCAGCAGTGAAGCGGGTAGGGGACCAACTAATGAAAAACTGTTTTTT. As protein: CASSEAGRGPTNEKLFF.

A remark on this clone: Other DNA sequences in this specimen translate into the identical CDR3. CDR3 amino acids: CASSLLTGNTEAFF. In DNA, the CDR3 is TGCGCCAGCAGCCTTCTCACCGGGAACACTGAAGCTTTCTTT. The rearrangement links TRBV5-1 to TRBJ1-1; D remains unclear. This CDR3 is 14 amino acids long. V was pared by 4 bases and J by 1 base, with 11 bases between. Germline values: CDR1 SGHRS, CDR2 YFSETQ.

This clone appeared once. The chain carries TRBV5-1 and TRBJ1-1, with D maybe TRBD1 (6 bases). This CDR3 has 14 residues. Germline V gives CDR1 SGHRS, CDR2 YFSETQ. The ends were cut back, 4 bases at V and 4 bases at J, with 14 bases in the middle. The CDR3 sequence is CASSQQGSFTEAFF. The CDR3, as DNA: TGCGCCAGCAGCCAACAGGGATCTTTCACTGAAGCTTTCTTT.

This sequence joins TRBV2 and TRBJ1-1; 7 bases agree with TRBD1. The germline V gene encodes CDR1 SNHLY and CDR2 FYNNEI. The V segment lost 4 bases and the J segment 8 bases; nucleotides outside the gene matches: 4. The CDR3 loop spans 12 amino acids. DNA of the CDR3: TGTGCCAGCAGTGGAGAGGACAGGGAAGCTTTCTTT. This codes for CASSGEDREAFF.

The chain combines TRBV4-1 with TRBJ2-5; TRBD2 matches 11 bases. The germline CDR1 and CDR2 sequences are MGHRA and YSYEKL. The CDR3 runs 16 residues. V was clipped by 0 bases and J by 5 bases; unmatched bases: 5. This CDR3 reads CASSQEGLAGGETQYF. In DNA form, the CDR3 reads TGCGCCAGCAGCCAAGAAGGCCTAGCGGGAGGCGAGACCCAGTACTTC.